Listed below are T cell receptor beta chains from one sample, sequenced in a study of Ad26.COV2.S vaccination and SARS-CoV-2 variants. TCRdb keeps only in-frame clones here, not all; method: immunoSEQ multiplex PCR. The data show about 410,000 clones, with roughly nine tenths seen just once and 3.5% held by the top ten. Sequencing used peripheral blood, obtained in a trial of Ad26.COV2.S vaccine versus placebo. The receptors come from a person between 18 and 59 years old who received the Ad26.COV2.S COVID-19 vaccine or a placebo. The conserved cysteine and the conserved F or W are not part of the CDR3 here.

v_gene,CDR3aa
TRBV10-2,ASRLAAADTQY
TRBV4-3,ASSLGQGYEQY
TRBV6-1,ASSEKAARSNQPQH
TRBV11-2,ASSTARLLFTSYEQY
TRBV28,ASSLYRGTNQPQH
TRBV6-6,ASSYSSRLDYGYT
TRBV7-9,ASSGLTGYNEQF
TRBV4-1,ASSQLSIRAKNIQY
TRBV7-6,ASSLGRGLGQKHSYEQY
TRBV6-2/TRBV6-3,ASSFRGEGEY